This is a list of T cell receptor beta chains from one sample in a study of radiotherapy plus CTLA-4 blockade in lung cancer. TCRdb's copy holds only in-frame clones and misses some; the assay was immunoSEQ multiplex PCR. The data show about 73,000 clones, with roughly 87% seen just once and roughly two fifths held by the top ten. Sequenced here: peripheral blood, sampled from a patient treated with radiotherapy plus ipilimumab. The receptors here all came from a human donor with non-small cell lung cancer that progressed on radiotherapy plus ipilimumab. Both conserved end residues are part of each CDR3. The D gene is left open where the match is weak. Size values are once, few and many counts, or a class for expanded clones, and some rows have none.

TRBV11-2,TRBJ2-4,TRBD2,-,CASSLLAGGQNIQYF,TGTGCCAGCAGCCTCTTAGCGGGTGGCCAAAACATTCAGTACTTC
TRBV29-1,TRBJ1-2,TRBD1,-,CSVDGQGGYGYTF,TGCAGCGTCGACGGACAGGGGGGATATGGCTACACCTTC
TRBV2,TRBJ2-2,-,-,CASSEVGPRTGELFF,TGTGCCAGCAGTGAAGTTGGCCCCCGTACCGGGGAGCTGTTTTTT
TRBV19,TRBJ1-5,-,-,CASSSSAGAAQPQHF,TGTGCCAGTAGTAGTTCGGCAGGGGCAGCTCAGCCCCAGCATTTT
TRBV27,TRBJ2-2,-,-,CASSFRRGAYTGELFF,TGTGCCAGCAGTTTTCGCCGGGGCGCGTACACCGGGGAGCTGTTTTTT
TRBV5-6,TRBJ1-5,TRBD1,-,CASSLRGQRGNQPQHF,TGTGCCAGCAGCTTGCGGGGACAGAGGGGCAATCAGCCCCAGCATTTT
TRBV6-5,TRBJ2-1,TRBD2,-,CASKGTSSYNEQFF,TGTGCCAGCAAGGGGACTAGCTCCTACAATGAGCAGTTCTTC
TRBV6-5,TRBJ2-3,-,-,CASSAIDTQYF,TGTGCCAGCAGTGCAATAGATACGCAGTATTTT
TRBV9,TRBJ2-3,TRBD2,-,CASSDWTGGTDTQYF,TGTGCCAGCAGCGATTGGACGGGGGGAACAGATACGCAGTATTTT
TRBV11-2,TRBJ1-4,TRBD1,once,CASSLTGGSTNEKLFF,TGTGCCAGCAGCCTAACAGGGGGCAGCACTAATGAAAAACTGTTTTTT
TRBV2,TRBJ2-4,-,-,CASSPDGGGSQYF,TGTGCCAGCAGTCCGGACGGGGGCGGGAGTCAGTACTTC
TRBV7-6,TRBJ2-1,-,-,CASSLGRWAEEYEQFF,TGTGCCAGCAGCTTAGGACGGTGGGCGGAGGAGTATGAGCAGTTCTTC
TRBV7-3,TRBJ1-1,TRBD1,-,CASSLMPGGGGTEAFF,TGTGCCAGCAGCTTAATGCCAGGGGGCGGAGGCACTGAAGCTTTCTTT
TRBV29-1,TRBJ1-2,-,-,CSVESYGYTF,TGCAGCGTTGAAAGTTATGGCTACACCTTC
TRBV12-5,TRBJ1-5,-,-,CASGLVNWGGYSNQPQHF,TGTGCTAGTGGTTTGGTAAATTGGGGGGGCTATAGCAATCAGCCCCAGCATTTT
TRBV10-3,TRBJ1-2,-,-,CAISEVVGYGYTF,TGTGCCATCAGTGAAGTAGTCGGCTATGGCTACACCTTC
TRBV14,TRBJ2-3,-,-,CASSRQARTDTQYF,TGTGCCAGCAGCCGACAGGCACGCACAGATACGCAGTATTTT
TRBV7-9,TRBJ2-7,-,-,CASRSDREGREQYF,TGTGCCAGCAGGTCGGACAGGGAGGGCCGCGAGCAGTACTTC
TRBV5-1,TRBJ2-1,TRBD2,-,CASSVGTNNEQFF,TGCGCCAGCAGCGTCGGGACTAACAATGAGCAGTTCTTC